The entry below gives a single T cell receptor beta chain sequence along with its context. Unique molecular identifiers (one per individual cDNA molecule) were attached. One entry per CDR3 protein, called by TCRdb with MiXCR from the 5' RACE reads. The table includes 70,000 or so distinct CDR3 sequences, over 9% detected once. V was clipped by 0 bases and J by 0 bases, with 9 bases between them. Germline CDR1 and CDR2: MNHEY and SVGAGI. This CDR3 is 16 amino acids long. This specimen comes from a study of early T cells in non-severe SARS-CoV-2 infection. At the level of the study: Chains stayed unpaired after sequencing of bulk RNA from unsorted whole blood.

This clonotype originated in an adult who was a healthcare worker with PCR-confirmed SARS-CoV-2 infection or an uninfected control (not recorded which). This material consisted of whole blood, taken at baseline. V is TRBV6-5 and J is TRBJ2-1; no clear D. CDR3 coding DNA: TGTGCCAGCAGTTACTCGCTGGGAACCTCCTACAATGAGCAGTTCTTC. Residues: CASSYSLGTSYNEQFF.